What follows are 30 T cell receptor beta chains derived from one specimen sequenced in a study of shared clonotypes between healthy human individuals. Sequencing was performed with immunoSEQ multiplex PCR; in TCRdb, only in-frame clones are kept and a portion is missing. The sample holds about 2.4 million clones, 80% to 95% seen once. The sample comprised naive CD4+ T cells from PBMCs. Stated subset: CD45RA+ positively selected. The receptors shown here come from a man younger than 35 in good health. Some clones in this sample may be carry-over from other donors' samples.

This chain links TRBV10-3 with TRBJ2-7; 8 bases agree with TRBD1. With V trimmed by 10 bases and J by 3 bases, 8 bases remained unmatched. The germline V gene encodes CDR1 ENHRY and CDR2 SYGVKD. This CDR3 is 13 amino acids long. CDR3 region: CASSRDRFYEQYF. CDR3 nucleotides: TGTGCCAGTTCCCGGGACAGGTTCTACGAGCAGTACTTC.

The chain combines TRBV28 with TRBJ2-7; D perhaps matches TRBD1 (6 bases). The V end lost 7 bases, the J end lost 1 base, and 8 bases lay between the germline ends. The CDR3 has 12 residues. In germline, CDR1 is MDHEN, CDR2 SYDVKM. For the CDR3, the DNA is TGTGCCAGCACAGGGGTATCCTACGAGCAGTACTTC. It specifies CASTGVSYEQYF.

The V gene is TRBV7-6, the J gene TRBJ2-2; no definite D call. The CDR3 runs to 16 residues. Germline assignment: CDR1 SGHVS and CDR2 FNYEAQ. V was clipped by 2 bases and J by 4 bases, with 14 bases between them. The CDR3 DNA reads TGTGCCAGCAGCTTAACCGGGTCCTTACTCACCGGGGAGCTGTTTTTT. It codes for CASSLTGSLLTGELFF.

This CDR3 is CASSLSRSGEKLFF. DNA of the CDR3: TGTGCCAGCAGCTTGAGTCGGAGCGGTGAAAAACTGTTTTTT. The rearrangement links TRBV7-9 to TRBJ1-4; D gene ambiguous. The V end lost 3 bases, the J end lost 7 bases, and 12 bases lay between the germline ends. The germline V gene encodes CDR1 SEHNR and CDR2 FQNEAQ (reference sequence). The CDR3 consists of 14 residues. Full variable domain (rest looked up from reference TRBV7-9 and TRBJ1-4): DTGVSQNPRHKITKRGQNVTFRCDPISEHNRLYWYRQTLGQGPEFLTYFQNEAQLEKSRLLSDRFSAERPKGSFSTLEIQRTEQGDSAMYLCASSLSRSGEKLFFGSGTQLSVL.

The CDR3 region is CASSYRDRGGGNEETQYF. As DNA, the CDR3 is TGTGCCAGTAGCTACAGGGACAGGGGAGGAGGGAATGAAGAGACCCAGTACTTC. The rearrangement joins TRBV19 to TRBJ2-5, with TRBD1 identical over 10 bases. The length of the CDR3 is 18 residues. Germline trimming cut 6 bases from V and 3 bases from J; bases unmatched to any gene: 16. Germline CDR1 and CDR2: LNHDA and SQIVND (reference sequence). The full variable domain, in which reference TRBV19 and TRBJ2-5 provide the parts outside the CDR3, is DGGITQSPKYLFRKEGQNVTLSCEQNLNHDAMYWYRQDPGQGLRLIYYSQIVNDFQKGDIAEGYSVSREKKESFPLTVTSAQKNPTAFYLCASSYRDRGGGNEETQYFGPGTRLLVL.

The rearrangement links TRBV7-2 to TRBJ2-5, with D hard to call. The germline V gene encodes CDR1 SGHTA and CDR2 FQGNSA. The germline V and J ends were trimmed by 4 bases and 4 bases, with 10 bases remaining between them. This CDR3 is built from 13 residues. The CDR3 loop reads CASSSLWRETQYF. Written as DNA, the CDR3 is TGTGCCAGCAGCTCCCTTTGGCGAGAGACCCAGTACTTC.

Regarding this clone: At the DNA level, this CDR3 is encoded by other sequences in the same sample as well. The chain couples TRBV5-1 to TRBJ2-1; 11 bases map to TRBD2. The V and J ends lost 0 bases and 5 bases, in that order; junction bases with no gene match: 1. Germline values: CDR1 SGHRS, CDR2 YFSETQ. The CDR3 is 15 amino acids. CDR3 loop: CASSLGLAGNNEQFF. In nucleotides, the CDR3 is TGCGCCAGCAGCTTGGGACTAGCGGGGAACAATGAGCAGTTCTTC.

J is TRBJ1-5 and V is TRBV6-5; D is undetermined. The CDR3 extends over 11 amino acids. CDR1 MNHEY and CDR2 SVGAGI come from the germline V gene. The V end lost 5 bases, the J end lost 7 bases, and 6 bases lay between the germline ends. CDR3 residues: CASSEAQPQHF. The CDR3 DNA reads TGTGCCAGCAGTGAAGCGCAGCCCCAGCATTTT.

V and J are TRBV15 and TRBJ1-1, with D unresolved. V shed 1 base and J shed 1 base, with 7 bases lying between them. CDR3 length equals 14 residues. CDR1 and CDR2 (germline): LNHNV, YYDKDF (reference sequence). DNA for the CDR3: TGTGCCACCAGCAGAGGGCAGTCGAACACTGAAGCTTTCTTT. Amino acids: CATSRGQSNTEAFF. Drawing the rest from reference TRBV15 and TRBJ1-1, the complete variable domain is DAMVIQNPRYQVTQFGKPVTLSCSQTLNHNVMYWYQQKSSQAPKLLFHYYDKDFNNEADTPDNFQSRRPNTSFCFLDIRSPGLGDTAMYLCATSRGQSNTEAFFGQGTRLTVV.

The chain links TRBV7-2 to TRBJ2-2; possibly TRBD1 for D (7 bases). Germline values: CDR1 SGHTA, CDR2 FQGNSA. The CDR3 runs 16 residues. The V gene lost 4 bases and the J gene lost 1 base, with 13 bases spanning the gap. The CDR3 DNA reads TGTGCCAGCAGCTCGCAGGGGGGAATGAACACCGGGGAGCTGTTTTTT. Its protein product is CASSSQGGMNTGELFF.

V is TRBV6-1 and J is TRBJ1-2; weak D call: TRBD1 (6 bases). CDR3 size: 12 residues. The germline V gene encodes CDR1 MNHNS and CDR2 SASEGT. V was trimmed by 4 bases and J by 4 bases, leaving 7 bases between them. CDR3 DNA sequence: TGTGCCAGCAGTGCGGACAGCTATGGCTACACCTTC. Translated: CASSADSYGYTF.

The genes are TRBV5-4 and TRBJ2-1; no reliable D call. The CDR3 is 16 amino acids. V lost 1 base to trimming and J lost 8 bases, with 19 bases between them. Germline values: CDR1 SGHNT, CDR2 YYREEE (reference sequence). CDR3 sequence (DNA): TGTGCCAGCAGCTTGATTCTGCGGTTCGCCGTCGATGAGCAGTTCTTC. It encodes CASSLILRFAVDEQFF.

The chain links TRBV2 to TRBJ2-3; maybe TRBD2 (6 bases). This CDR3 spans 17 amino acids. CDR1 is SNHLY, CDR2 FYNNEI, per germline. V lost 8 bases, J lost 0 bases, and 21 bases lay in between. The CDR3 region is CASFVAGLQDSTDTQYF. The CDR3 DNA follows: TGTGCCAGCTTCGTGGCGGGGCTCCAGGACAGCACAGATACGCAGTATTTT. Using reference TRBV2 and TRBJ2-3 for the parts outside the CDR3, the full variable domain is EPEVTQTPSHQVTQMGQEVILRCVPISNHLYFYWYRQILGQKVEFLVSFYNNEISEKSEIFDDQFSVERPDGSNFTLKIRSTKLEDSAMYFCASFVAGLQDSTDTQYFGPGTRLTVL.

The CDR3 nucleotides are TGTGCCAGCAGACCGAGCGGGAGGGCCCTCCATGAGCAGTTCTTC. Translation gives CASRPSGRALHEQFF. The chain couples TRBV6-5 to TRBJ2-1; 10 nucleotides align to TRBD2. Germline values: CDR1 MNHEY, CDR2 SVGAGI. The CDR3 sequence is 15 residues long. Trimming took 6 bases from V and 8 from J; bases not matched to a gene: 10.

The chain links TRBV5-5 to TRBJ2-1; 8 nucleotides align to TRBD2. Germline V CDR1 and CDR2: SGHKS, YYEKEE (reference sequence). The length of the CDR3 is 15 residues. Trimming cost V 4 bases and J 0 bases; bases outside gene matches: 3. The CDR3 protein is CASSPRGDSYNEQFF. The DNA of the CDR3 is TGTGCCAGCAGCCCGCGGGGGGACTCCTACAATGAGCAGTTCTTC.

With respect to this clone: At the DNA level, this CDR3 is encoded by other sequences in the same sample as well. The gene calls are TRBV7-3 and TRBJ2-7; D uncertain. V dropped 0 bases and J dropped 0 bases, with 3 bases sitting between them. Germline V gives CDR1 SGHTA, CDR2 FQGTGA. The length of the CDR3 is 13 residues. CDR3 nucleotides: TGTGCCAGCAGCTTAACACTCTCCTACGAGCAGTACTTC. Residues: CASSLTLSYEQYF.

J is TRBJ2-2 and V is TRBV5-1, with 13 bases lining up with TRBD2. Germline-derived CDR1 and CDR2 are SGHRS and YFSETQ. V was pared by 3 bases and J by 4 bases, with 3 bases of the junction left unmatched. There are 16 residues in the CDR3. The CDR3 spells CASSWTSGSTTGELFF. The CDR3 nucleotides read TGCGCCAGCAGCTGGACTAGCGGGAGTACCACCGGGGAGCTGTTTTTT.

The rearrangement joins TRBV7-2 to TRBJ1-1; 7 nucleotides align to TRBD1. The CDR3 spans 16 residues. With V trimmed by 5 bases and J by 0 bases, 9 bases remained unmatched. CDR1 and CDR2 from the germline V gene are SGHTA and FQGNSA. The CDR3 region is CASSPRQGRMNTEAFF. DNA of the CDR3: TGTGCCAGCAGCCCCCGACAGGGTAGAATGAACACTGAAGCTTTCTTT.

The rearrangement uses TRBV5-1 and TRBJ2-3, with D possibly TRBD2 on 5 matching bases. Trimming removed 1 base at V and 4 bases at J, with 7 bases between. Germline values: CDR1 SGHRS, CDR2 YFSETQ. The CDR3 is made up of 13 amino acids. The CDR3 loop is CASSLTAADTQYF. Here the CDR3 DNA reads TGCGCCAGCAGCTTGACAGCGGCAGATACGCAGTATTTT.

As regards this clone: The same CDR3 arises from other DNA sequences in this sample as well. This chain uses TRBV5-1 with TRBJ2-3, with D maybe TRBD2 (7 bases). V dropped 7 bases and J dropped 2 bases, with 11 bases sitting between them. In germline, CDR1 is SGHRS, CDR2 YFSETQ. This CDR3 comprises 13 residues. Here the CDR3 reads CASSGGATDTQYF. Here the CDR3 DNA reads TGCGCCAGCTCGGGGGGCGCCACAGATACGCAGTATTTT.

As regards this clone: Other DNA sequences in the same sample also yield this CDR3. This chain links TRBV5-1 with TRBJ1-3, with D possibly matching TRBD1 (5 bases). Germline CDR1 reads SGHRS; CDR2 reads YFSETQ. The CDR3 has 16 residues. V gave up 0 bases and J gave up 0 bases, with 10 bases separating them. The CDR3 protein is CASSLAGAHSGNTIYF. CDR3 in DNA: TGCGCCAGCAGCTTGGCCGGGGCCCACTCTGGAAACACCATATATTTT.

Turning to this clone: This sample includes further DNA sequences coding for the same CDR3. The CDR3 protein is CASSFRRTSYEQYF. The CDR3 region has the DNA TGTGCCAGCAGCTTTCGGCGGACTTCCTACGAGCAGTACTTC. V usage is TRBV7-9 and J usage is TRBJ2-7, with TRBD2 as a possible D gene (5 bases). The ends were cut back, 3 bases at V and 1 base at J, with 10 bases in the middle. Germline V CDR1 and CDR2: SEHNR, FQNEAQ (reference sequence). This CDR3 contains 14 residues.

This clone was counted between two and nine times. CDR3: CASSLGQPGGYTF. The CDR3 nucleotides are TGTGCCAGCAGTCTCGGACAGCCCGGGGGCTACACCTTC. The V and J genes are TRBV28 and TRBJ1-2, with a tentative D call TRBD1 (6 bases). Per germline, CDR1 MDHEN and CDR2 SYDVKM. This CDR3 has 13 amino acids. V lost 5 bases and J lost 8, with 15 bases in between.

This chain connects TRBV28 to TRBJ1-1, with D unresolved. The V gene's germline CDR1 is MDHEN and CDR2 SYDVKM. The CDR3 is 15 amino acids. V lost 1 base to trimming and J lost 2 bases, with 11 bases between them. DNA of the CDR3: TGTGCCAGCAGTTTATACCAAGCGGGAAACACTGAAGCTTTCTTT. Amino acids: CASSLYQAGNTEAFF.

In nucleotides, the CDR3 is TGTGCCAGCAGGGGACAGGGCGGACGGGAGCAGTTCTTC. This codes for CASRGQGGREQFF. The chain has TRBV6-5 and TRBJ2-1; TRBD1 matches at 9 bases. CDR1 is MNHEY, CDR2 SVGAGI, per germline. The CDR3 is 13 amino acids. The V segment lost 6 bases and the J segment 10 bases; nucleotides outside the gene matches: 7.

The J gene is TRBJ1-1, the V gene TRBV5-1; 8 nucleotides line up with TRBD1. Losses at the gene ends were 5 bases for V and 4 bases for J; bases not matched to a gene: 7. The germline CDR1 and CDR2 sequences are SGHRS and YFSETQ. This CDR3 contains 14 residues. Written as DNA, the CDR3 is TGCGCCAGCAGGGATAGACAGGGGATCACTGAAGCTTTCTTT. This sequence encodes CASRDRQGITEAFF.

The chain carries TRBV4-1 and TRBJ1-2, with D uncertain. CDR3 length: 15 residues. Germline V lookup: CDR1 MGHRA, CDR2 YSYEKL. V dropped 1 base and J dropped 3 bases, with 12 bases sitting between them. The CDR3 reads CASSQGEGSYYGYTF. In nucleotides, the CDR3 is TGCGCCAGCAGCCAAGGAGAGGGCAGCTACTATGGCTACACCTTC.

The chain is built from TRBV19 and TRBJ2-1; the match to TRBD2 covers 10 bases. With V trimmed by 5 bases and J by 6 bases, 10 bases remained unmatched. This CDR3 contains 16 residues. CDR1 and CDR2 from the germline V gene are LNHDA and SQIVND (reference sequence). The DNA of the CDR3 is TGTGCCAGTAGTTGGGCTAGCGGGGGCGGCGGCAATGAGCAGTTCTTC. Protein sequence: CASSWASGGGGNEQFF. Drawing the rest from reference TRBV19 and TRBJ2-1, the complete variable domain is DGGITQSPKYLFRKEGQNVTLSCEQNLNHDAMYWYRQDPGQGLRLIYYSQIVNDFQKGDIAEGYSVSREKKESFPLTVTSAQKNPTAFYLCASSWASGGGGNEQFFGPGTRLTVL.

The V and J genes are TRBV10-2 and TRBJ2-5; 7 bases are shared with TRBD1. There are 15 residues in the CDR3. J was trimmed by 4 bases and V by 2 bases; bases with no gene match: 7. Germline V gene lookup returns CDR1 WSHSY and CDR2 SAAADI. CDR3 region: CASSENRGNRETQYF. The CDR3 nucleotides read TGCGCCAGCAGTGAGAACAGGGGAAATCGAGAGACCCAGTACTTC.

With respect to this clone: Other DNA variants within this sample encode the same CDR3. J is TRBJ1-3 and V is TRBV9, with D maybe TRBD1 (5 bases). V was trimmed by 0 bases and J by 4 bases, leaving 11 bases between them. Germline V gene lookup returns CDR1 SGDLS and CDR2 YYNGEE. The CDR3 loop spans 15 amino acids. DNA for the CDR3: TGTGCCAGCAGCGTAGGCCAGGGCGGAGGAAACACCATATATTTT. It encodes CASSVGQGGGNTIYF.